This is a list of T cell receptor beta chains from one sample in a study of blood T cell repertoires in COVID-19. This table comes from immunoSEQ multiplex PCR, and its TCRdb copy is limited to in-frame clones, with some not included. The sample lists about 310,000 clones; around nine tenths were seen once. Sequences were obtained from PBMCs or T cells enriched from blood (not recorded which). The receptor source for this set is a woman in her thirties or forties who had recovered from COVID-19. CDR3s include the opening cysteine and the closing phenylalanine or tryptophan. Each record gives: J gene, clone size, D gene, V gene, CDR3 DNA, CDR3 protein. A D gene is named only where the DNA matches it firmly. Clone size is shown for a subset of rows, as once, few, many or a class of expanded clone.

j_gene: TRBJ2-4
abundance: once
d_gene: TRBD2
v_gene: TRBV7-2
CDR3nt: TGTGCCAGCAGCCTAACCGGGACTAGCGGGGGGAACAAAAACATTCAGTACTTC
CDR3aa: CASSLTGTSGGNKNIQYF

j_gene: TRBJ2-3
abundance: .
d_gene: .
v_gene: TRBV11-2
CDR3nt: TGTGCCAGCAGCTGGACCGGGGGTAAGAAAGATACGCAGTATTTT
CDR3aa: CASSWTGGKKDTQYF

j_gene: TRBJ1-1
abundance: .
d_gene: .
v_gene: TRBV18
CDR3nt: TGTGCCAGCTCACCGGGGAGGACGGAGAACACTGAAGCTTTCTTT
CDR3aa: CASSPGRTENTEAFF

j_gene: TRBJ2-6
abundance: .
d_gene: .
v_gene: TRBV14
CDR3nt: TGTGCCAGCAGCCGTCGACAGAGCTCTGGGGCCAACGTCCTGACTTTC
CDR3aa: CASSRRQSSGANVLTF

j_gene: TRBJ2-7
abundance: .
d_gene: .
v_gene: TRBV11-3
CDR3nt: TGTGCCAGCAGCTTAGACGGACAGTCTTTCTACGAGCAGTACTTC
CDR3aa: CASSLDGQSFYEQYF

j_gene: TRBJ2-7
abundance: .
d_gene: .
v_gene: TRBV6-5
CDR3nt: TGTGCCAGCAGCTACAACCGGGACACCTACGAGCAGTACTTC
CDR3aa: CASSYNRDTYEQYF

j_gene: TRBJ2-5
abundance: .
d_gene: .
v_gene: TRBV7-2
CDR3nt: TGTGCCAGCAGCTCCACTTTGCGGGAGACCCAGTACTTC
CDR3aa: CASSSTLRETQYF

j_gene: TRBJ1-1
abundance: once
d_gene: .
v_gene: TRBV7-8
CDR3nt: TGTGCCAGCAGCTTAAATGGGGAGACGGGCACTGAAGCTTTCTTT
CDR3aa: CASSLNGETGTEAFF

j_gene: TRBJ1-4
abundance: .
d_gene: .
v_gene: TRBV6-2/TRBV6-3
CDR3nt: TGTGCCAGCAGCTATTCCCTCGGCGGGGGAAAGGGATCTGAGCTTTTT
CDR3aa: CASSYSLGGGKGSELF

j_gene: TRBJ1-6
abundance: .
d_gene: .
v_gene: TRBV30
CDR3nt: TGTGCCTGGAGTAGCCAGGGGACCTATAATTCACCCCTCCACTTT
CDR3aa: CAWSSQGTYNSPLHF

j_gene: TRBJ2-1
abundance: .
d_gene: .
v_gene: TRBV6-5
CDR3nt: TGTGCCAGCAGTTCCGGGTACAATGAGCAGTTCTTC
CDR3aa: CASSSGYNEQFF

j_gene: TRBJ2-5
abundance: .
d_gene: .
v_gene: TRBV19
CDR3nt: TGTGCCAGTAGTATAAGTCCGCGGTACCAAGAGACCCAGTACTTC
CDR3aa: CASSISPRYQETQYF

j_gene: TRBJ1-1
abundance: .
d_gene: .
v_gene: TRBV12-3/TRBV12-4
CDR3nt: TGTGCCAGCAGTCCACAGGGGAACACTGAAGCTTTCTTT
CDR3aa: CASSPQGNTEAFF

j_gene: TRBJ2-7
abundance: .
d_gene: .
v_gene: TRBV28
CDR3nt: TGTGCCAGCACCCTCACCGGGACACACTACGAGCAGTACTTC
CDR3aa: CASTLTGTHYEQYF

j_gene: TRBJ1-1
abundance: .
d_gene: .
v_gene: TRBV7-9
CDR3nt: TGTGCCAGCAGTCCCACTTTTCAGGGTTCCGAAGCTTTCTTT
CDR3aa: CASSPTFQGSEAFF

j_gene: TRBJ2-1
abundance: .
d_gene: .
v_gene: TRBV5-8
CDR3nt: TGTGCCAGCAGCCAGGGTGTATCCCCCCTGAATGAGCAGTTCTTC
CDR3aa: CASSQGVSPLNEQFF

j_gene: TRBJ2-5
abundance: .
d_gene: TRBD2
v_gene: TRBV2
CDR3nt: TGTGCCGGCGGGACTAGCGGAGCAGAAGAGACCCAGTACTTC
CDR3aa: CAGGTSGAEETQYF

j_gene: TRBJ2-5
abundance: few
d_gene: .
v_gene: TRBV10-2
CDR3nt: TGCGCCAGCAGTGAGTCACACAGGGTAACAGAGACCCAGTACTTC
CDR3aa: CASSESHRVTETQYF

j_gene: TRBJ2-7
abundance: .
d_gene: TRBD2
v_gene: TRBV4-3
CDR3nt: TGCGCCAGCAGCCAACAGCGGGAGAGCTACTACGAGCAGTACTTC
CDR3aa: CASSQQRESYYEQYF

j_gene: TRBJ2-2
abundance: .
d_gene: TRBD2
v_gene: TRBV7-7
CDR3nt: TGTGCTAGCAGCCAGGCGGGGGAGTGGACCGGGGAGCTGTTTTTT
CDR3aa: CASSQAGEWTGELFF

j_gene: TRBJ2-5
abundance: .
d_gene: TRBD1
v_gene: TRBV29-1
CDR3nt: TGCAGCGTTTCTACAGGGGCAGAGACCCAGTACTTC
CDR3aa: CSVSTGAETQYF

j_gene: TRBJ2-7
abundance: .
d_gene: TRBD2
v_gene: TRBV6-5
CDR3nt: TGTGCCAGCAGTTATAGCGGCGGGAGGCAGACCTACGAGCAGTACTTC
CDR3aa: CASSYSGGRQTYEQYF

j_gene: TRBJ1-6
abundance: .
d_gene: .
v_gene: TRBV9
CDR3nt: TGTGCCAGCAGCAAAGGCAGGGTAGAGAATTCACCCCTCCACTTT
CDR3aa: CASSKGRVENSPLHF